This record covers a single T cell receptor beta chain. As yet, its antigen is unknown. The sample is drawn from a study of CD8 T cells in ankylosing spondylitis. General observations from the study: A subset of motif variants has previously been described in the synovial fluid and blood of reactive arthritis. Significantly higher representation of disease-linked clones was reported for matched ankylosing spondylitis synovial fluid. Eight or nine highly homologous variants formed a TCR beta motif that appeared characteristic of ankylosing spondylitis blood.

CDR1 is SGDLS, CDR2 YYNGEE, per germline. This CDR3 spans 15 amino acids. V lost 6 bases to trimming and J lost 9 bases; unmatched junction nucleotides: 17. 5'-RACE, quantitative and with molecular barcodes, yielded the TCR beta libraries. TCRdb reprocessed the 5' RACE reads with MiXCR, giving one entry per CDR3 protein. The repertoire holds fewer than 650,000 distinct CDR3 sequences, with roughly 13% as singletons. V gene TRBV9 combines with J gene TRBJ2-7; TRBD2 agrees at 8 bases. Sequencing was performed on blood, either unsorted or a sorted T cell fraction (not recorded which). The clonotype comes from a male donor with ankylosing spondylitis. The CDR3, as DNA: TGTGCCAGCAACCCTGGCTCGTTAGCGGGAAACGCGCAGTACTTC. This gives the protein CASNPGSLAGNAQYF.